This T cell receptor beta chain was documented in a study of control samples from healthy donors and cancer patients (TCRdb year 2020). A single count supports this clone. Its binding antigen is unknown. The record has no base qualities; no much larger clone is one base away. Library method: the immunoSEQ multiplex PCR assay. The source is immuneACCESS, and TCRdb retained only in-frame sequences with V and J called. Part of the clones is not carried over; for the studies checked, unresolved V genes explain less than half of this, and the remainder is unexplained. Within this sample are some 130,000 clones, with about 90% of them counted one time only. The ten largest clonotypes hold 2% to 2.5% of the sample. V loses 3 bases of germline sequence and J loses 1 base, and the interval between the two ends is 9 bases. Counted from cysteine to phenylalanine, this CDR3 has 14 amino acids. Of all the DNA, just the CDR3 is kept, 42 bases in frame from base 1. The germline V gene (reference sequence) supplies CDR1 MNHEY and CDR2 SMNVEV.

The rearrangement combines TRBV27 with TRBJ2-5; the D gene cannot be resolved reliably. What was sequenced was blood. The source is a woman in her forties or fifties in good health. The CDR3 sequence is CASSFGRPQETQYF. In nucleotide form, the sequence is TGTGCCAGCAGTTTCGGGCGTCCCCAAGAGACCCAGTACTTC.